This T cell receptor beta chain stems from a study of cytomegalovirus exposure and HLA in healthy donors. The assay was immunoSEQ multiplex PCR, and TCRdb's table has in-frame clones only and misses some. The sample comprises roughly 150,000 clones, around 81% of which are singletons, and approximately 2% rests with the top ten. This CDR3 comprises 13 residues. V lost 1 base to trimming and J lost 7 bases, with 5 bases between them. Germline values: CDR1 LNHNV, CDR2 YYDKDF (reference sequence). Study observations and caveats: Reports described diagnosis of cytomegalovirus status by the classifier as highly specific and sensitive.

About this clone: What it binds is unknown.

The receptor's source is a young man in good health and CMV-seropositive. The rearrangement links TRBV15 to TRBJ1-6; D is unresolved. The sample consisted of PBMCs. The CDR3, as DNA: TGTGCCACCAGCAGAGGGAGAAATTCACCCCTCCACTTT. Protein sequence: CATSRGRNSPLHF.